These T cell receptor beta chains were read from a single sample in a study of graft-versus-host responses after intestinal transplantation. These receptors have no identified antigens. Profiling relied on immunoSEQ multiplex PCR, and the TCRdb table lists in-frame clones only, not all of them. The sample has about 41,000 clones, roughly 95% seen once. The sample consisted of unstimulated CD8+ T cells sorted from spleen or lymph node cells, taken before transplant. The receptors here all came from a human donor who was the organ donor for an intestinal transplant. The conserved cysteine and the conserved F or W are not part of the CDR3 here. Each record gives: CDR3 protein, D gene, clone size, J gene, V gene. The D gene is left open where the match is weak. Size values are once, few and many counts, or a class for expanded clones, and some rows have none.

ASGSPGRTINTEAF NA NA TRBJ1-1 TRBV27
ASSEFRAGGNQPQH TRBD1 NA TRBJ1-5 TRBV6-1
ASNQGVPGGWNKNSPLH TRBD1 NA TRBJ1-6 TRBV4-1
ASSMVVAGGPFFNEQF TRBD2 NA TRBJ2-1 TRBV19
ASSTWDGSYEQY NA NA TRBJ2-7 TRBV19
ASSGQQGAKSEQY TRBD1 NA TRBJ2-7 TRBV5-4
ASSSRTRDRGETQY TRBD1 NA TRBJ2-5 TRBV5-1
ASSPGSGQPQH NA once TRBJ1-5 TRBV7-3
ASSFQGSYGYT NA NA TRBJ1-2 TRBV5-1
ASSMAQTGYNQPQH TRBD1 NA TRBJ1-5 TRBV19
ASPGTSGGVEQY TRBD2 NA TRBJ2-7 TRBV6-1
ASSIPGGTEAF TRBD1 NA TRBJ1-1 TRBV7-6
ASSSSPGDGSTDTQY NA NA TRBJ2-3 TRBV9
ASSGGQHYGYT NA NA TRBJ1-2 TRBV14
ASSLVWDTQETQY NA NA TRBJ2-5 TRBV7-8
ASSGRDRVSYEQY TRBD1 NA TRBJ2-7 TRBV10-2
SVVDGYTEAF NA NA TRBJ1-1 TRBV29-1
ASTPLADTDTQY TRBD2 NA TRBJ2-3 TRBV10-2
ASSRTGGNIQY TRBD1 once TRBJ2-4 TRBV7-9
ASSQEPGSRNEQF NA NA TRBJ2-1 TRBV4-1
TSSYPTGEGEQY TRBD1 once TRBJ2-7 TRBV6-5
ASSLLLTGLGYTGELF TRBD1 NA TRBJ2-2 TRBV27
ASSLERGSGNTIY NA NA TRBJ1-3 TRBV11-2
ASRTTPAGWGTGVLGNTGELF TRBD1 NA TRBJ2-2 TRBV19
SVEPNRTHTYEQY NA NA TRBJ2-7 TRBV29-1
ASSVRVGTDTDTQY TRBD1 NA TRBJ2-3 TRBV9
ASSLDEQF NA few TRBJ2-1 TRBV7-9
ASSSGPRIREKLF NA NA TRBJ1-4 TRBV11-2
ASSQDHGGAYNEQF TRBD2 NA TRBJ2-1 TRBV4-3
ASSLVGYEQF NA NA TRBJ2-1 TRBV27
ASSQAGVNYGYT NA once TRBJ1-2 TRBV4-3
ASSDGGTYEQY TRBD2 NA TRBJ2-7 TRBV19
ASSSEQGWSYEQY NA NA TRBJ2-7 TRBV27
ASSLRGLYEQY NA NA TRBJ2-7 TRBV5-5
ASSEGQAYEQY TRBD1 NA TRBJ2-7 TRBV7-9
ASSYWTSGNTGELF TRBD2 NA TRBJ2-2 TRBV11-2
ASSQAEGSNEQY NA NA TRBJ2-7 TRBV4-1
ASSYQGASYEQY TRBD1 NA TRBJ2-7 TRBV6-5
ASSLLASYEQY NA NA NA TRBV7-9
ASSQEQFYEQY NA NA TRBJ2-7 TRBV14
ASSVYRQGPGELF TRBD1 NA TRBJ2-2 TRBV9
ASSQKNQVVYYEQY NA NA TRBJ2-7 TRBV5-1
SARPGPEAF NA NA TRBJ1-1 TRBV20-1
ASSQDFGLAEPTGELF TRBD2 NA TRBJ2-2 TRBV4-3
ASRPSSGGSVEQY TRBD2 NA TRBJ2-7 TRBV6-5
ASSGSGTVAYEQY TRBD1 NA TRBJ2-7 TRBV6-1
ASSQDGSGGAETQY TRBD2 NA TRBJ2-5 TRBV4-2
ASSEGGHSYEQY NA NA TRBJ2-7 TRBV6-1